What follows are 11 T cell receptor beta chains derived from one specimen sequenced in a study of T cell changes during pregnancy in multiple sclerosis. The data were produced by immunoSEQ multiplex PCR, yet TCRdb's version contains in-frame clones alone and is incomplete. The sample comprises under 70,000 clones, roughly 92% of which are singletons, and around 2% rests with the top ten. The material sequenced was peripheral blood, taken in the third trimester of pregnancy. These receptors were taken from a female donor in good health, enrolled as a control in a pregnancy study.

This clone was seen repeatedly, ten times or more. This sequence joins TRBV7-9 and TRBJ2-1, with 7 bases fitting TRBD1. Trimming at V came to 8 bases and at J to 4 bases, leaving 14 bases not matched to a gene. The CDR3 loop spans 16 amino acids. Germline lookup yields CDR1 SEHNR and CDR2 FQNEAQ (reference sequence). The CDR3 loop is CASGNTGDLLYNEQFF. The CDR3, as DNA: TGTGCCAGCGGGAACACAGGGGACCTACTATACAATGAGCAGTTCTTC.

The V call is TRBV18, the J call TRBJ2-4; D not certain. CDR1 and CDR2 from the germline V gene are KGHSH and LQKENI. V was trimmed by 3 bases and J by 1 base, leaving 10 bases between them. The CDR3 extends over 15 amino acids. The CDR3 loop reads CASSPGLRAKNIQYF. The CDR3 DNA reads TGTGCCAGCTCACCTGGGTTGAGGGCCAAAAACATTCAGTACTTC.

The chain links TRBV5-6 to TRBJ2-2; D is undetermined. CDR1 is SGHDT, CDR2 YYEEEE, per germline. CDR3 length: 14 amino acids. Between the trimmed V and J ends, which lost 4 bases and 4 bases, there was a span of 11 bases. In nucleotides, the CDR3 is TGTGCCAGCAGCCAAATCACAGCCACCGGGGAGCTGTTTTTT. It specifies CASSQITATGELFF.

This clone was seen only a few times. The rearrangement joins TRBV2 to TRBJ2-7; unclear D gene. The CDR3 spans 11 residues. V was clipped by 7 bases and J by 2 bases, with 6 bases between them. CDR1 SNHLY and CDR2 FYNNEI come from the germline V gene. CDR3 bases: TGTGCCAGCACATCCCCCTACGAGCAGTACTTC. Protein: CASTSPYEQYF.

The V and J genes are TRBV2 and TRBJ1-2; the match to TRBD1 covers 9 bases. V was clipped by 4 bases and J by 5 bases; unmatched bases: 8. CDR3 length equals 15 residues. CDR1 and CDR2 from the germline V gene are SNHLY and FYNNEI. This CDR3 reads CASSVSGQGIYGYTF. The CDR3 region has the DNA TGTGCCAGCAGTGTATCCGGACAGGGGATTTATGGCTACACCTTC. Based on the CDR3 plus reference TRBV2 and TRBJ1-2, the full variable domain is EPEVTQTPSHQVTQMGQEVILRCVPISNHLYFYWYRQILGQKVEFLVSFYNNEISEKSEIFDDQFSVERPDGSNFTLKIRSTKLEDSAMYFCASSVSGQGIYGYTFGSGTRLTVV.

The chain joins TRBV7-8 to TRBJ2-1; 13 nucleotides agree with TRBD2. The V segment lost 0 bases and the J segment 2 bases; nucleotides outside the gene matches: 1. Germline V gene sequence: CDR1 SGHVS, CDR2 FQNEAQ. The CDR3 length is 17 residues. For the CDR3, the DNA is TGTGCCAGCAGCTTAGCACTAGCGGGGGGGGCCTACAATGAGCAGTTCTTC. This translates into CASSLALAGGAYNEQFF. Full variable domain (remainder filled in from reference TRBV7-8 and TRBJ2-1): GAGVSQSPRYKVAKRGQDVALRCDPISGHVSLFWYQQALGQGPEFLTYFQNEAQLDKSGLPSDRFFAERPEGSVSTLKIQRTQQEDSAVYLCASSLALAGGAYNEQFFGPGTRLTVL.

The rearrangement uses TRBV2 and TRBJ2-5; tentative D call: TRBD1 (6 bases). There are 15 residues in the CDR3. The germline gives CDR1 SNHLY, CDR2 FYNNEI. V lost 8 bases and J lost 5, with 21 bases in between. The DNA of the CDR3 is TGTGCCAGCCATGGGGGCTCTGCGTGGGCGGAGACCCAGTACTTC. Protein: CASHGGSAWAETQYF.

The chain has TRBV7-2 and TRBJ2-1; 9 bases fit TRBD2. V shed 6 bases, J shed 4 bases, and the junction held 10 bases outside the gene matches. Germline loops: CDR1 SGHTA, CDR2 FQGNSA. The CDR3 is 16 residues long. The CDR3 here is CASRISAGGWYNEQFF. For the CDR3, the DNA is TGTGCCAGCAGGATTTCGGCGGGAGGGTGGTACAATGAGCAGTTCTTC.

V and J are TRBV7-9 and TRBJ2-7, with 8 bases aligning to TRBD2. This CDR3 comprises 16 residues. Germline V CDR1 and CDR2: SEHNR, FQNEAQ (reference sequence). V lost 6 bases and J lost 0; bases outside the gene matches: 10. CDR3 sequence: CASSSGSGGVSYEQYF. The CDR3 region has the DNA TGTGCCAGCAGTTCGGGGTCCGGGGGGGTCTCCTACGAGCAGTACTTC.

The V call is TRBV9, the J call TRBJ2-1; 8 positions agree with TRBD2. Trimming took 1 base from V and 7 from J; bases not matched to a gene: 4. The CDR3 runs 14 residues. Germline CDR1 reads SGDLS; CDR2 reads YYNGEE. CDR3 bases: TGTGCCAGCAGCGTAACTAGCGGTACGAATGAGCAGTTCTTC. This gives the protein CASSVTSGTNEQFF.

This clone showed up just once. The rearrangement links TRBV25-1 to TRBJ1-1; no clear D gene. The CDR3 is 13 amino acids. CDR1 and CDR2 from the germline V gene are MGHDK and SYGVNS. The CDR3 coding sequence is TGTGGCAATGGTGGGCCTCAGAACACTGAAGCTTTCTTT. Translated: CGNGGPQNTEAFF.